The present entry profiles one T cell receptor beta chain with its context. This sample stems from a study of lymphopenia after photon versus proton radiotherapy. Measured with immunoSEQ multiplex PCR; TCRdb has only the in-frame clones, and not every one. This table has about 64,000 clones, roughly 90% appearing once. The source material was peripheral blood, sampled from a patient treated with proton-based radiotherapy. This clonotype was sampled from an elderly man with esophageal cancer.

The chain's CDR3 is CATSETGFYEQYF. The CDR3 region has the DNA TGTGCCACCAGCGAGACAGGGTTCTACGAGCAGTACTTC. The chain carries TRBV15 and TRBJ2-7; 7 bases align to TRBD1. The germline V gene has CDR1 LNHNV and CDR2 YYDKDF (reference sequence). CDR3 length: 13 residues. The ends lost 5 bases at V and 3 bases at J; junction bases unmatched: 4.